This T cell receptor (beta chain) was documented in a study of CD8+ T cells in alopecia areata. Study-level background: Tofacitinib was taken orally by treated patients, and the dose was 5 to 10 mg twice daily. Tofacitinib ran 6 to 18 months, followed by 6 months off drug. Notes on the study in general: Compared with normal scalp, lesional scalp had higher clonality and more expanded CD8+ clones.

V lost 4 bases to trimming and J lost 3 bases, with 12 bases between them. The CDR3 totals 15 residues. Germline V gene data show CDR1 as SGHTA and CDR2 as FQGNSA. RNA extraction was followed by reverse transcription into cDNA, which acted as the sequencing template. Produced via immunoSEQ multiplex PCR; TCRdb's table is partial and in-frame only. The sample shows about 150,000 clones, about 60% of them seen only once. A note on this clone: Its antigen is currently unknown.

The clonotype comes from a human donor with alopecia areata. V is TRBV7-2 and J is TRBJ1-4; D gene ambiguous. The sequenced sample was CD4+ T cells sorted from blood, obtained at week 0. The CDR3 region is CASSSNGAANEKLFF. CDR3 nucleotides: TGTGCCAGCAGCTCTAACGGTGCTGCTAATGAAAAACTGTTTTTT.